These 16 T cell receptor beta chains were all obtained from the same sample, sequenced in a study of T cells in women clearing cervical HPV infection. Generated by immunoSEQ multiplex PCR, the TCRdb table keeps only in-frame clones and is missing some. The listing contains about 31,000 clones. Specimen: blood buffy coat. Source of these receptors: a woman aged 18 to 75 with a cervical HPV16 infection that either progressed to CIN3+ or cleared (not recorded which).

The CDR3 loop reads CASSHEGGGNSPLFF. The CDR3 DNA, read in part, is TGTGCCAGCTCACACGAAGGGGGTGGTAATTCACCG. This chain uses TRBV18 with TRBJ2-2; D might be TRBD1 (6 bases). Coverage ceases 3 residues before the CDR3 finishes, and the germline J gene fills in the end. The CDR3 extends over 15 amino acids. The germline CDR1 and CDR2 sequences are KGHSH and LQKENI. Filled out from reference TRBV18 and TRBJ2-2, the complete variable domain reads NAGVMQNPRHLVRRRGQEARLRCSPMKGHSHVYWYRQLPEEGLKFMVYLQKENIIDESGMPKERFSAEFPKEGPSILRIQQVVRGDSAAYFCASSHEGGGNSPLFFGEGSRLTVL.

Of note for this clone: The read stops 3 residues short of the end of the CDR3; the missing end is completed from the germline J gene. V usage is TRBV5-1 and J usage is TRBJ2-7; 7 bases match TRBD2. The J segment lost 3 bases and the V segment lost 3 bases, leaving 6 bases of the junction unmatched. The CDR3 loop spans 14 amino acids. Germline assignment: CDR1 SGHRS and CDR2 YFSETQ. The CDR3: CASSSGGGHYEQYF. The sequenced part of the CDR3 DNA is TGCGCCAGCAGCTCGGGGGGTGGGCACTACGAG. Filled out from reference TRBV5-1 and TRBJ2-7, the complete variable domain reads KAGVTQTPRYLIKTRGQQVTLSCSPISGHRSVSWYQQTPGQGLQFLFEYFSETQRNKGNFPGRFSGRQFSNSRSEMNVSTLELGDSALYLCASSSGGGHYEQYFGPGTRLTVT.

The CDR3 DNA, read in part, is TGTGCCTGGAAAGGGGAGCGTTCACCA. As protein: CAWKGERSP. The CDR3 as a whole reads CAWKGERSPLFF. V usage is TRBV30 and J usage is TRBJ1-4, with D tentatively TRBD1 (5 bases). The read terminates 3 residues ahead of where the CDR3 ends, so the germline J gene completes it. From germline, CDR1 is GTSNPN and CDR2 SVGIG (reference sequence). This CDR3 contains 12 residues. Full variable domain (missing parts from reference TRBV30 and TRBJ1-4): SQTIHQWPATLVQPVGSPLSLECTVEGTSNPNLYWYRQAAGRGLQLLFYSVGIGQISSEVPQNLSASRPQDRQFILSSKKLLLSDSGFYLCAWKGERSPLFFGSGTQLSVL.

Regarding this clone: The DNA ends 3 residues before the CDR3 does, and the rest of the CDR3 is filled in from the germline J gene. The chain carries TRBV7-9 and TRBJ1-2, with D unresolved. The CDR3 runs 13 residues. Germline V gives CDR1 SEHNR, CDR2 FQNEAQ (reference sequence). The germline V and J ends were trimmed by 4 bases and 2 bases, with 8 bases remaining between them. CDR3 DNA (partial): TGTGCCAGCAGCTCGTCAGGAAACTATGGC. Translation gives CASSSSGNYG. The CDR3 reads in full as CASSSSGNYGYTF.

For this clone: The CDR3 end is not reached by the read, which stops 3 residues before it; the germline J gene fills it in. V and J are TRBV5-6 and TRBJ2-7, with 8 bases aligning to TRBD2. Germline V gene sequence: CDR1 SGHDT, CDR2 YYEEEE. The CDR3 totals 15 residues. After removal of 4 bases from V and 4 bases from J, the junction contained 10 bases not matched to a gene. The covered CDR3 bases are TGTGCCAGCAGCCCGACCAGCGGGGGAGCTTACGAG. Protein: CASSPTSGGAYE. The CDR3 in its entirety is CASSPTSGGAYEQYF.

As for this clone: Germline and junction disagree at one end, which may indicate a read error. The sequence runs out 3 residues before the end of the CDR3; the remainder is reconstructed from the germline J gene. The same CDR3 also results from other DNA sequences found in this sample. The chain employs TRBV19 and TRBJ1-3; 9 bases are shared with TRBD1. This CDR3 region has 16 residues. Germline CDR1 LNHDA, CDR2 SQIVND (reference sequence). The CDR3 here is CASRSDRGFSGNTIYF. The covered CDR3 bases are TGTGCCAGTAGGTCTGACAGGGGGTTCTCTGGAAACACA.

As regards this clone: The sequence runs out 3 residues before the end of the CDR3; the remainder is reconstructed from the germline J gene. This chain links TRBV7-9 with TRBJ2-7, with D uncertain. Trimming stripped 9 bases from V and 2 bases from J, with 11 bases between. The CDR3 has 12 amino acids. Germline values: CDR1 SEHNR, CDR2 FQNEAQ (reference sequence). This chain's CDR3 is CASATVAYEQYF. Incomplete CDR3 DNA: TGTGCCAGTGCTACGGTAGCCTACGAG.

On this clone itself: The read finishes 3 residues shy of the CDR3 end, and the germline J gene is used to complete it. The chain is built from TRBV19 and TRBJ2-3, with 10 positions matching TRBD1. The CDR3 loop spans 18 amino acids. In germline, CDR1 is LNHDA, CDR2 SQIVND (reference sequence). With V trimmed by 4 bases and J by 2 bases, 12 bases remained unmatched. CDR3 in amino acids: CASSTRPGTGAYTDTQYF. Partial CDR3 DNA: TGTGCCAGTAGTACCCGTCCCGGGACAGGGGCCTACACAGATACG.

The CDR3 is CASSSGDRATEAFF. Incomplete CDR3 DNA: TGTGCCAGCAGCTCAGGGGACAGGGCCACTGAA. This rearrangement joins TRBV7-3 to TRBJ1-1, with 9 nucleotides matching TRBD1. The read terminates 3 residues ahead of where the CDR3 ends, so the germline J gene completes it. With 4 bases clipped from V and 4 bases from J, the junction kept 4 bases outside the gene matches. Germline CDR1 is SGHTA and CDR2 is FQGTGA. The CDR3 is 14 amino acids. The full variable domain, its missing parts supplied by reference TRBV7-3 and TRBJ1-1, is GAGVSQTPSNKVTEKGKYVELRCDPISGHTALYWYRQSLGQGPEFLIYFQGTGAADDSGLPNDRFFAVRPEGSVSTLKIQRTERGDSAVYLCASSSGDRATEAFFGQGTRLTVV.

The CDR3 here is CASRLAGGRNEQYF. CDR3 DNA, as far as it was read: TGTGCCAGCAGATTAGCGGGGGGGCGGAACGAG. The chain recombines TRBV14 with TRBJ2-7; 11 nucleotides align to TRBD2. The read comes to an end 3 residues before the CDR3 does, leaving the germline J gene to fill in the end. Unmatched junction bases numbered 6, after V lost 6 bases and J lost 5 bases. The CDR3 is made up of 14 amino acids. Germline loops: CDR1 SGHDN, CDR2 FVKESK.

A note on this clone: The CDR3 extends 3 residues past the end of the read, so its final part is completed from the germline J gene. The rearrangement uses TRBV29-1 and TRBJ1-1; D is possibly TRBD1 (6 bases). CDR3 size: 14 residues. V gave up 5 bases and J gave up 1 base, with 14 bases separating them. Per the germline V gene, CDR1 is SQVTM and CDR2 is ANQGSEA. The CDR3 sequence: CSVQYRAGNTEAFF. The part of the CDR3 DNA that was read is TGCAGCGTTCAGTACAGGGCCGGGAACACTGAA.

To note about this clone: Coverage ceases 3 residues before the CDR3 finishes, and the germline J gene fills in the end. The V and J genes are TRBV7-2 and TRBJ2-5; 8 bases fit TRBD2. The CDR3 has 15 residues. J was trimmed by 6 bases and V by 3 bases; bases with no gene match: 9. The germline V gene has CDR1 SGHTA and CDR2 FQGNSA. The CDR3 is CASSFGAGGKKTQYF. The DNA read from the CDR3 is TGTGCCAGCAGCTTCGGGGCGGGGGGAAAAAAGACC.

Comment on this clone: The CDR3 goes on 3 residues after the read ends, and that part is filled in from the germline J gene. This chain uses TRBV18 with TRBJ2-2; D unclear. Germline V gives CDR1 KGHSH, CDR2 LQKENI. This CDR3 contains 16 residues. This chain's CDR3 is CASSPGLLTTNEKLFF. The CDR3 bases that were read are TGTGCCAGCTCACCAGGGTTACTTACAACTAATGAAAAG.

A word on this clone: The read gets to within 3 residues of the CDR3 end, and the germline J gene fills in the rest. The chain employs TRBV5-1 and TRBJ1-1; TRBD1 is a possible D gene (6 bases). The CDR3 consists of 16 residues. CDR1 and CDR2 (germline): SGHRS, YFSETQ. V was clipped by 0 bases and J by 0 bases, with 12 bases between them. The DNA read from the CDR3 is TGCGCCAGCAGCTTGGGTCAGGGGCCCTTGAACACTGAA. Protein product: CASSLGQGPLNTE. The full CDR3 is CASSLGQGPLNTEAFF.

About this clone itself: Read coverage stops 3 residues before the CDR3 terminus; the germline J gene supplies the remainder. This chain joins TRBV6-1 and TRBJ1-4; D might be TRBD1 (6 bases). Germline CDR1 is MNHNS and CDR2 is SASEGT. Trimming removed 4 bases at V and 7 bases at J, with 13 bases between. This CDR3 spans 14 amino acids. CDR3 sequence reads: CASSVRQDAEKLFF. The sequenced CDR3 bases are TGTGCCAGCAGTGTGCGACAGGACGCTGAAAAA.

About this clone itself: The read falls 3 residues short of the CDR3 end, and the missing part is taken from the germline J gene. The J gene is TRBJ1-2, the V gene TRBV30; 9 positions match TRBD1. The CDR3 is 13 amino acids. Germline lookup yields CDR1 GTSNPN and CDR2 SVGIG (reference sequence). The CDR3 loop is CAWSLQGAGDYTF. CDR3 bases read: TGTGCCTGGAGTTTACAGGGGGCGGGCGAC.